These T cell receptor beta chains were read from a single sample in a study of PD-1 blockade in mismatch repair-deficient tumors. The assay was immunoSEQ multiplex PCR, and TCRdb's table has in-frame clones only and misses some. The sample lists some 85,000 clones; approximately 78% were seen once. The sample consisted of peripheral blood, taken 44 weeks after starting pembrolizumab. The receptors shown here come from an adult with mismatch repair-deficient cancer. CDR3s include the opening cysteine and the closing phenylalanine or tryptophan. Each record gives: CDR3 length, clone size, V gene, D gene, J gene, CDR3 DNA, CDR3 protein. D genes are given only for firm matches. Size values are once, few and many counts, or a class for expanded clones, and some rows have none.

>13|.|TRBV7-9|.|TRBJ2-3
TGTGCCAGCAGCACATCTACCACAGATACGCAGTATTTT
CASSTSTTDTQYF
>16|.|TRBV5-1|.|TRBJ1-4
TGCGCCAGCAGCTTGTCAGGGCTGAAGGTAGAGGAAAAACTGTTTTTT
CASSLSGLKVEEKLFF
>13|.|TRBV4-1|TRBD2|TRBJ2-1
TGCGCCAGCAGCTACCTACTAGCGGGAGTTCTGTTCTTC
CASSYLLAGVLFF
>11|.|TRBV20-1|.|TRBJ1-2
TGCAGTGCTAGAGGGCAGGAAGGCTACACCTTC
CSARGQEGYTF
>14|.|TRBV5-5|.|TRBJ1-5
TGTGCCAGCAGCATCGGGCAGAGCAATCAGCCCCAGCATTTT
CASSIGQSNQPQHF
>16|.|TRBV11-3|TRBD1|TRBJ2-3
TGTGCCAGCAGCTTGGGCGACAGGGGCCACACAGATACGCAGTATTTT
CASSLGDRGHTDTQYF
>16|.|TRBV27|.|TRBJ1-5
TGTGCCAGCAGTTTCGGTGGGTCAAGGGGCAATCAGCCCCAGCATTTT
CASSFGGSRGNQPQHF
>19|.|TRBV19|TRBD2|TRBJ2-3
TGTGCCAGTAGTACGAGCCCCACCTGGGCGGGAGGGCTGACAGATACGCAGTATTTT
CASSTSPTWAGGLTDTQYF
>14|.|TRBV11-3|TRBD1|TRBJ2-3
TGTGCCAGCAGCCCCGGGACAGGGCCAGATACGCAGTATTTT
CASSPGTGPDTQYF
>13|.|TRBV5-1|TRBD1|TRBJ1-2
TGCGCCAGCAGCGGAGACGGACAGGATGGCTACACCTTC
CASSGDGQDGYTF
>16|.|TRBV5-1|TRBD2|TRBJ2-7
TGCGCCAGCAGCTTGGGCAGCGGGGGAAGCTCCTACGAGCAGTACTTC
CASSLGSGGSSYEQYF
>15|.|TRBV29-1|TRBD2|TRBJ2-3
TGCAGCGTTGAAGAATCTAGCGGGAGTCGAGATACGCAGTATTTT
CSVEESSGSRDTQYF
>15|.|TRBV7-9|.|TRBJ2-2
TGTGCCAGCAGCCCAGACACCTTGAACACCGGGGAGCTGTTTTTT
CASSPDTLNTGELFF
>15|.|TRBV29-1|TRBD2|TRBJ2-7
TGCAGCGTTGCACCACTAGCGGGGAGCTCCTACGAGCAGTACTTC
CSVAPLAGSSYEQYF
>15|.|TRBV5-4|TRBD1|TRBJ2-3
TGTGCCAGCAGCTCCGGGACAGACAACACAGATACGCAGTATTTT
CASSSGTDNTDTQYF
>14|.|TRBV29-1|TRBD1|TRBJ1-1
TGCAGCGTGGTAAGGACAGGGGGGAACACTGAAGCTTTCTTT
CSVVRTGGNTEAFF
>14|.|TRBV7-6|.|TRBJ2-5
TGTGCCAGCAGCTTAATAGAGTACCAAGAGACCCAGTACTTC
CASSLIEYQETQYF
>13|.|TRBV29-1|.|TRBJ1-1
TGCAGCGTTGAAAGGGCGACGCTTGCTGAAGCTTTCTTT
CSVERATLAEAFF
>17|.|TRBV11-3|TRBD2|TRBJ2-1
TGTGCCAGCAGCCCGACTAGCGGGACCCTTTCCTACAATGAGCAGTTCTTC
CASSPTSGTLSYNEQFF
>15|few|TRBV7-6|.|TRBJ2-3
TGTGCCAGCAGTCGTAGACAGGGAGGGACAGATACGCAGTATTTT
CASSRRQGGTDTQYF
>15|few|TRBV7-2|.|TRBJ2-6
TGTGCCAGCAGCTTGCGGGACTTTGGGGCCAACGTCCTGACTTTC
CASSLRDFGANVLTF
>14|.|TRBV7-9|TRBD1|TRBJ2-7
TGTGTCAGCAGCTCCGCCGACAGGGGCTACGAGCAGTACTTC
CVSSSADRGYEQYF
>14|few|TRBV9|.|TRBJ1-2
TGTGCCAGCAGCGCAACGGACCGGGACACCGGAGGCACCTTC
CASSATDRDTGGTF
>13|.|TRBV5-5|.|TRBJ1-1
TGTGCCAGCAGCTTTACTAAAACCACTGAAGCTTTCTTT
CASSFTKTTEAFF
>15|few|TRBV6-5|.|TRBJ1-1
TGTGCCAGCAGTTTTAGAGGAGGGAACAACACTGAAGCTTTCTTT
CASSFRGGNNTEAFF
>15|.|TRBV4-1|TRBD1|TRBJ2-3
TGCGCCAGCAGCCAAGATGGGACAGGCACAGATACGCAGTATTTT
CASSQDGTGTDTQYF
>16|.|TRBV5-4|.|TRBJ2-6
TGTGCCAGCAGCTTGAGGCGGGGCGCTGGGGCCAACGTCCTGACTTTC
CASSLRRGAGANVLTF
>18|.|TRBV4-3|TRBD1|TRBJ2-6
TGCGCCAGCAGCCAGGAAGGGACAGGGAGCTCTGGGGCCAACGTCCTGACTTTC
CASSQEGTGSSGANVLTF